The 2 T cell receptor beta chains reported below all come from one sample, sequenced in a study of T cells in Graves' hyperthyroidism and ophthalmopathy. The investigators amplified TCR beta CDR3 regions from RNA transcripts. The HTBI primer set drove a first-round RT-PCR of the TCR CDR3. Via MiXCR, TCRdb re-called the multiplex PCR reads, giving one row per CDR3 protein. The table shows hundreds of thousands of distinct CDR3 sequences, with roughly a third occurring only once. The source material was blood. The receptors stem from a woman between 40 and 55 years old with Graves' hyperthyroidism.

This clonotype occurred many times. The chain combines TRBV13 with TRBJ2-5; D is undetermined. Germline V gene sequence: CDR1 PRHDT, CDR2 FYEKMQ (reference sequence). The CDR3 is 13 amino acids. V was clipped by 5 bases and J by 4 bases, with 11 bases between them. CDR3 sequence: CASSLTFGETQYF. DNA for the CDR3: TGTGCCAGCAGCCTAACCTTTGGAGAGACCCAGTACTTC.

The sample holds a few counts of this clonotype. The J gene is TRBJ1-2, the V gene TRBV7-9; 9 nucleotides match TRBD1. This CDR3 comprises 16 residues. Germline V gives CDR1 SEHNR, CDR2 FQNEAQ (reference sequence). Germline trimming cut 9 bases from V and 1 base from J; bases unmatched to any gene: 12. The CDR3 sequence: CASRRTGEVRNYGYTF. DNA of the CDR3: TGTGCCAGTAGGAGGACAGGGGAGGTTCGTAACTATGGCTACACCTTC.